The 21 T cell receptor beta chains listed next were all sequenced from one sample in a study of cytomegalovirus exposure and HLA in healthy donors. With 60 Vbeta and 13 Jbeta primers, the PCR was carried out. The table came from immunoSEQ multiplex PCR; TCRdb's copy has only in-frame clones and leaves some out. Its listing shows approximately 60,000 clones. The material sequenced was PBMCs. The receptor set was obtained from a man aged 25 to 45 in good health and CMV-seropositive.

The J gene is TRBJ1-2, the V gene TRBV28; possibly TRBD1 for D (5 bases). Germline V CDR1 and CDR2: MDHEN, SYDVKM. The CDR3 is 15 amino acids. Between the trimmed V and J ends, which lost 2 bases and 0 bases, there was a span of 10 bases. The CDR3 region is CASSLQTGTNYGYTF. The CDR3 region has the DNA TGTGCCAGCAGTTTACAAACAGGTACTAACTATGGCTACACCTTC.

This rearrangement joins TRBV11-2 to TRBJ2-1, with 7 bases matching TRBD1. Germline loops: CDR1 SGHAT, CDR2 FQNNGV. J was trimmed by 3 bases and V by 3 bases; bases with no gene match: 5. The CDR3 has 15 amino acids. In nucleotides, the CDR3 is TGTGCCAGCAGCTTGGGACAGACTTACTACAATGAGCAGTTCTTC. This translates into CASSLGQTYYNEQFF.

The rearrangement uses TRBV7-8 and TRBJ1-5, with TRBD1 identical over 7 bases. The CDR3 contains 14 residues. V lost 5 bases and J lost 9; bases outside the gene matches: 10. The V gene's germline CDR1 is SGHVS and CDR2 FQNEAQ. The CDR3 protein is CASSQRETGTPQHF. CDR3 DNA: TGTGCCAGCAGCCAGAGAGAGACAGGGACGCCCCAGCATTTT.

The chain is built from TRBV6-1 and TRBJ2-7; weak D call: TRBD1 (5 bases). The CDR3 length is 16 residues. The V and J ends lost 2 bases and 2 bases respectively, with 16 bases between them. Germline V gives CDR1 MNHNS, CDR2 SASEGT. The CDR3 loop reads CASSESWAGYAYEQYF. In DNA, the CDR3 is TGTGCCAGCAGTGAATCCTGGGCAGGGTATGCCTACGAGCAGTACTTC.

The chain joins TRBV6-1 to TRBJ2-1, with 13 bases lining up with TRBD2. The CDR3 covers 15 residues. V gave up 1 base and J gave up 6 bases; unmatched junction bases: 0. From germline, CDR1 is MNHNS and CDR2 SASEGT. Here the CDR3 DNA reads TGTGCCAGCAGTGAAGGGACTAGCGGGAGCAATGAGCAGTTCTTC. Its protein product is CASSEGTSGSNEQFF.

The rearrangement uses TRBV27 and TRBJ2-3; TRBD2 aligns across 14 bases. The junction had 7 bases not matched to a gene; V was cut back by 2 bases and J by 3 bases. Germline V gene data show CDR1 as MNHEY and CDR2 as SMNVEV (reference sequence). The CDR3 spans 18 residues. DNA of the CDR3: TGTGCCAGCAGTTTAGGGGAGACTAGCGGGAGGGGAACAGATACGCAGTATTTT. The encoded protein is CASSLGETSGRGTDTQYF.

The rearrangement uses TRBV27 and TRBJ2-3; maybe TRBD2 (5 bases). The V end lost 2 bases, the J end lost 0 bases, and 9 bases lay between the germline ends. The CDR3 sequence is 15 residues long. CDR1 and CDR2 from the germline V gene are MNHEY and SMNVEV (reference sequence). CDR3 nucleotide sequence: TGTGCCAGCAGTTTAGCCCGGGAAAGCACAGATACGCAGTATTTT. Protein sequence: CASSLARESTDTQYF.

The chain recombines TRBV9 with TRBJ1-5, with 12 bases matching TRBD1. Germline CDR1 reads SGDLS; CDR2 reads YYNGEE. V was clipped by 4 bases and J by 4 bases; unmatched bases: 6. The CDR3 has 16 amino acids. This CDR3 reads CASSPWDRGHNQPQHF. The CDR3 nucleotides are TGTGCCAGCAGCCCCTGGGACAGGGGGCATAATCAGCCCCAGCATTTT.

The chain is built from TRBV4-2 and TRBJ2-2, with 8 bases fitting TRBD1. This CDR3 comprises 15 residues. V trimming: 0 bases; J trimming: 3 bases; junction bases outside the gene matches: 0. Germline V gene sequence: CDR1 LGHNA, CDR2 YNFKEQ. In DNA, the CDR3 is TGTGCCAGCAGCCAAGAACAGGGGGACACCGGGGAGCTGTTTTTT. Its protein product is CASSQEQGDTGELFF.

The rearrangement uses TRBV13 and TRBJ2-1; the match to TRBD2 covers 8 bases. V lost 7 bases, J lost 4 bases, and 6 bases stayed unmatched. This CDR3 spans 14 amino acids. The germline V gene encodes CDR1 PRHDT and CDR2 FYEKMQ (reference sequence). This CDR3 reads CASTLLAGYNEQFF. CDR3 DNA sequence: TGTGCCAGCACCCTTCTAGCGGGTTACAATGAGCAGTTCTTC.

With regard to this clone: A junction end diverges from the germline sequence, so it may reflect a read error. This chain joins TRBV6-1 and TRBJ1-1; D is unclear. The length of the CDR3 is 13 residues. Germline CDR1 reads MNHNS; CDR2 reads SASEGT. The CDR3 is CASSAKGSTEDFF. Written as DNA, the CDR3 is TGTGCCAGCAGTGCCAAAGGGAGCACTGAAGATTTCTTT.

This chain links TRBV11-3 with TRBJ2-7; 7 bases are shared with TRBD1. Germline trimming cut 4 bases from V and 0 bases from J; bases unmatched to any gene: 9. CDR1 and CDR2 from the germline V gene are SGHNT and YENEEA. The CDR3 totals 16 residues. CDR3 DNA sequence: TGTGCCAGCAGCTCCAACAGGGGCCCTAGCTCCTACGAGCAGTACTTC. Translating it yields CASSSNRGPSSYEQYF.

The chain is built from TRBV30 and TRBJ1-2; unclear D gene. The CDR3 extends over 13 amino acids. CDR1 GTSNPN and CDR2 SVGIG come from the germline V gene (reference sequence). With 2 bases removed from V and 0 bases from J, the gap between germline ends came to 7 bases. The CDR3 DNA reads TGTGCCTGGAGTCCTTTTACTAACTATGGCTACACCTTC. Translated: CAWSPFTNYGYTF.

The chain combines TRBV2 with TRBJ2-7; 8 nucleotides match TRBD1. The CDR3 covers 14 residues. V shed 6 bases and J 2 bases; nucleotides not matched to a gene: 6. The germline V gene encodes CDR1 SNHLY and CDR2 FYNNEI. The CDR3 bases are TGTGCCAGCAGCCCAGACAGGGGCGCCTACGAGCAGTACTTC. This encodes CASSPDRGAYEQYF.

The chain couples TRBV5-1 to TRBJ2-3, with D tentatively TRBD1 (5 bases). V was pared by 0 bases and J by 5 bases, with 16 bases between. There are 16 residues in the CDR3. Germline-derived CDR1 and CDR2 are SGHRS and YFSETQ. The CDR3 protein is CASSLAGFFRVDTQYF. CDR3 in DNA: TGCGCCAGCAGCTTGGCAGGGTTTTTTAGGGTAGATACGCAGTATTTT.

Of note for this clone: This specimen includes other DNA sequences encoding the same CDR3. The chain has TRBV5-4 and TRBJ1-3; 7 bases map to TRBD1. The length of the CDR3 is 16 residues. The germline V gene has CDR1 SGHNT and CDR2 YYREEE (reference sequence). The V and J ends lost 4 bases and 0 bases, in that order; junction bases with no gene match: 7. The CDR3 loop reads CASSPGTADSGNTIYF. The CDR3 DNA follows: TGTGCCAGCAGCCCCGGGACAGCAGACTCTGGAAACACCATATATTTT.

The chain recombines TRBV27 with TRBJ1-1; D is ambiguous. This CDR3 comprises 12 residues. Germline V CDR1 and CDR2: MNHEY, SMNVEV (reference sequence). The V gene lost 8 bases and the J gene lost 4 bases, with 11 bases spanning the gap. In DNA form, the CDR3 reads TGTGCCAGCTCAACGTACGGCACTGAAGCTTTCTTT. It specifies CASSTYGTEAFF.

The chain has TRBV9 and TRBJ2-7; no clear D gene. V was cut by 0 bases and J by 3 bases, with 10 bases left in between. The CDR3 covers 14 residues. Germline V lookup: CDR1 SGDLS, CDR2 YYNGEE. As DNA, the CDR3 is TGTGCCAGCAGCGTAGGTTGGAGTGGCTACGAGCAGTACTTC. Encoded protein: CASSVGWSGYEQYF.

The chain combines TRBV5-6 with TRBJ2-1; 10 bases fit TRBD2. The CDR3 sequence is 17 residues long. The V gene's germline CDR1 is SGHDT and CDR2 YYEEEE. J was trimmed by 4 bases and V by 2 bases; bases with no gene match: 9. The CDR3 here is CASSFPLLAGRYNEQFF. Written as DNA, the CDR3 is TGTGCCAGCAGCTTCCCTCTACTAGCGGGGCGATACAATGAGCAGTTCTTC.

The rearrangement uses TRBV9 and TRBJ1-4; D may be TRBD1 (6 bases). Trimming removed 3 bases from V and 8 bases from J, with 17 bases in between. Germline CDR1 is SGDLS and CDR2 is YYNGEE. The CDR3 consists of 15 residues. CDR3 sequence: CASSAQTGNGEKLFF. In DNA, the CDR3 is TGTGCCAGCAGCGCTCAAACAGGGAATGGCGAAAAACTGTTTTTT.

The chain uses TRBV6-5 and TRBJ2-3; 10 bases match TRBD2. J was trimmed by 4 bases and V by 5 bases; bases with no gene match: 3. Germline V lookup: CDR1 MNHEY, CDR2 SVGAGI. This CDR3 is built from 14 residues. The CDR3 is CASSELAGPDTQYF. The DNA of the CDR3 is TGTGCCAGCAGTGAACTAGCGGGGCCAGATACGCAGTATTTT.